This T cell receptor (beta chain) was captured in a study of control samples from healthy donors and cancer patients. Per germline, CDR1 SEHNR and CDR2 FQNEAQ (reference sequence). Germline trimming cut 5 bases from V and 5 bases from J; bases unmatched to any gene: 5. The CDR3 spans 14 residues. Method: immunoSEQ multiplex PCR; TCRdb's copy keeps in-frame clones and lacks some. The sample includes around 140,000 clones, roughly 91% of them seen just once. The clonotype was recovered from a man aged 50 or older with head and neck cancer. The sample taken for sequencing was PBMCs. The V call is TRBV7-9, the J call TRBJ1-5, with 8 nucleotides matching TRBD1. CDR3 in amino acids: CASSAGQGHQPQHF. The CDR3 DNA follows: TGTGCCAGCAGCGCAGGACAGGGCCATCAGCCCCAGCATTTT.